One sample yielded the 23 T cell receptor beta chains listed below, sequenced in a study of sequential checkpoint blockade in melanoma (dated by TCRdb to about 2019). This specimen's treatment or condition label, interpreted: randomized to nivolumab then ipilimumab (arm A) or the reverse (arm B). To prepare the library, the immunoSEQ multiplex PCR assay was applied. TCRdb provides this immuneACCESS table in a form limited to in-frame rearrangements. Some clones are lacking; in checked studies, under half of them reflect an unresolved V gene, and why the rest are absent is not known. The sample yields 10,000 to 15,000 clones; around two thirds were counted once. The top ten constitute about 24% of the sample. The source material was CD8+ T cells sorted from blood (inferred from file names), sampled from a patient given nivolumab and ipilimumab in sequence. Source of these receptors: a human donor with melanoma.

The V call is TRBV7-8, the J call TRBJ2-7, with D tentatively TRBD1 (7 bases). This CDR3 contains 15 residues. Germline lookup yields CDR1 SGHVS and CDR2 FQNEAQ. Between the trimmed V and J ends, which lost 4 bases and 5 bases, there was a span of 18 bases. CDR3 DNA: TGTGCCAGCAGCTACGGCGGAGGGGGCGCGGACGAGCAGTACTTC. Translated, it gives CASSYGGGGADEQYF.

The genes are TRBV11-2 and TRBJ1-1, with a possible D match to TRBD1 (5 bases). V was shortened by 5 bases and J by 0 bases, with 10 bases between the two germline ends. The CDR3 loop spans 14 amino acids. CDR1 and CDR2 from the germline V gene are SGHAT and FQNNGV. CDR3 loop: CASSRGGVNTEAFF. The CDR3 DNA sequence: TGTGCCAGCAGCCGGGGGGGGGTGAACACTGAAGCTTTCTTT.

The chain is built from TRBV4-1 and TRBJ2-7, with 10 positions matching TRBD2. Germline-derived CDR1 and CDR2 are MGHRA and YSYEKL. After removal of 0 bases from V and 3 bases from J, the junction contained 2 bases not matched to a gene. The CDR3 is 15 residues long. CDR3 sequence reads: CASSQETSGNYEQYF. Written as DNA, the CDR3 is TGCGCCAGCAGCCAAGAAACTAGCGGGAACTACGAGCAGTACTTC.

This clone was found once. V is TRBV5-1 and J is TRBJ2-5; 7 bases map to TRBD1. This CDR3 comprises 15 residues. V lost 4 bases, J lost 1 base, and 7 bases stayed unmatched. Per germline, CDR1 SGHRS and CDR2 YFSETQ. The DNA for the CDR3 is TGCGCCAGCAGCCCAAGGGGGCGGCTCCAAGAGACCCAGTACTTC. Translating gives CASSPRGRLQETQYF.

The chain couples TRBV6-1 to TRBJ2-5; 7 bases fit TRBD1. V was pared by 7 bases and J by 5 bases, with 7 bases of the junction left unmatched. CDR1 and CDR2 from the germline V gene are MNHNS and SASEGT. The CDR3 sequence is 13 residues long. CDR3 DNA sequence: TGTGCCAGCACCGACAGGGATTGGGAGACCCAGTACTTC. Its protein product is CASTDRDWETQYF.

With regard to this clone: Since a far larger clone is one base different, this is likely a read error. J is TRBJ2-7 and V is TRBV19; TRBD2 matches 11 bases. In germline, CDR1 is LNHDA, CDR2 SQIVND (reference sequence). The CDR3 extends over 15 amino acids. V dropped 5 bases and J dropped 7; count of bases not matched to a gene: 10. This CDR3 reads CASSLTSGSYNEQYF. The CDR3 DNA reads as TGTGCCAGTAGTCTAACTAGCGGGAGTTACAATGAGCAGTACTTC.

The CDR3 region is CAWDRGSNTEAFF. CDR3 nucleotide sequence: TGTGCCTGGGACAGGGGAAGTAACACTGAAGCTTTCTTT. This chain uses TRBV30 with TRBJ1-1, with TRBD1 identical over 8 bases. The CDR3 length is 13 residues. CDR1 is GTSNPN and CDR2 is SVGIG in the germline V gene (reference sequence). Trimming at V came to 5 bases and at J to 2 bases, leaving 4 bases not matched to a gene. Based on the CDR3 plus reference TRBV30 and TRBJ1-1, the full variable domain is SQTIHQWPATLVQPVGSPLSLECTVEGTSNPNLYWYRQAAGRGLQLLFYSVGIGQISSEVPQNLSASRPQDRQFILSSKKLLLSDSGFYLCAWDRGSNTEAFFGQGTRLTVV.

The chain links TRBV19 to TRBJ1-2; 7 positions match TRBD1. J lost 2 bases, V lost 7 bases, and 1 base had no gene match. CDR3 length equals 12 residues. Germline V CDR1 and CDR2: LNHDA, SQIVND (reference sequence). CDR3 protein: CASTTGNYGYTF. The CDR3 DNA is TGTGCCAGTACGACAGGGAACTATGGCTACACCTTC.

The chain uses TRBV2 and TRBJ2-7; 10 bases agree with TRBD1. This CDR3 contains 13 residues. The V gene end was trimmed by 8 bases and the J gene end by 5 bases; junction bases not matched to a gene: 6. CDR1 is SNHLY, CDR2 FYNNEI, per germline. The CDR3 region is CASRQGAPHEQYF. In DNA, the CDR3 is TGTGCCAGCCGACAGGGGGCCCCTCACGAGCAGTACTTC.

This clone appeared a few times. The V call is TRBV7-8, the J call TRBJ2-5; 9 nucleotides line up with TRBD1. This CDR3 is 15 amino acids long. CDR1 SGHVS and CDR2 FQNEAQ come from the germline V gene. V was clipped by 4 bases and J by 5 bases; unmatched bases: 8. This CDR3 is CASSSLQGAAETQYF. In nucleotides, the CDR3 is TGTGCCAGCAGCTCATTACAGGGGGCTGCGGAGACCCAGTACTTC. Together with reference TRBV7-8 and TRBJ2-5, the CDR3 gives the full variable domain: GAGVSQSPRYKVAKRGQDVALRCDPISGHVSLFWYQQALGQGPEFLTYFQNEAQLDKSGLPSDRFFAERPEGSVSTLKIQRTQQEDSAVYLCASSSLQGAAETQYFGPGTRLLVL.

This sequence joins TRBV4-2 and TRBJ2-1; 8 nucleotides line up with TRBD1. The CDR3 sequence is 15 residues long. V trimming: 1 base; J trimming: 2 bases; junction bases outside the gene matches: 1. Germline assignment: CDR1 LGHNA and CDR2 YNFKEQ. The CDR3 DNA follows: TGTGCCAGCAGCCAAGGCAGGGGGCCCTACAATGAGCAGTTCTTC. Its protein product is CASSQGRGPYNEQFF.

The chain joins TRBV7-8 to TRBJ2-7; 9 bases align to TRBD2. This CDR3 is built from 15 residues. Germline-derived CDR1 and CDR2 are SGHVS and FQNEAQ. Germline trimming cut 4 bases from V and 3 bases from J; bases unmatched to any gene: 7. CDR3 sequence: CASSSRLAADYEQYF. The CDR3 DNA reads TGTGCCAGCAGCTCTCGACTAGCGGCCGACTACGAGCAGTACTTC.

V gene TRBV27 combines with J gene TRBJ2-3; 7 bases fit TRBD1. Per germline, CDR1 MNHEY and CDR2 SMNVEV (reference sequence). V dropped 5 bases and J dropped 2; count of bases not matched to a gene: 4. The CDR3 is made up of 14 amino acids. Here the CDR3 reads CASSPGTATDTQYF. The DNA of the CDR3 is TGTGCCAGCAGTCCCGGGACAGCCACAGATACGCAGTATTTT.

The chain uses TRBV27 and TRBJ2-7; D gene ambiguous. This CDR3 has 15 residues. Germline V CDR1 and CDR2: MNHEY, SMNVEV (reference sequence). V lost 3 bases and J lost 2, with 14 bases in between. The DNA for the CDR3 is TGTGCCAGCAGTTTGTCACAGAGCAATACCTACGAGCAGTACTTC. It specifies CASSLSQSNTYEQYF.

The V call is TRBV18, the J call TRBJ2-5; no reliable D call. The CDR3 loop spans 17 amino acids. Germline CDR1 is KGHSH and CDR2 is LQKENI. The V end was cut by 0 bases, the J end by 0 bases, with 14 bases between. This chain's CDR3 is CASSPPQHGFYQETQYF. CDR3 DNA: TGTGCCAGCTCACCACCACAGCATGGTTTCTACCAAGAGACCCAGTACTTC.

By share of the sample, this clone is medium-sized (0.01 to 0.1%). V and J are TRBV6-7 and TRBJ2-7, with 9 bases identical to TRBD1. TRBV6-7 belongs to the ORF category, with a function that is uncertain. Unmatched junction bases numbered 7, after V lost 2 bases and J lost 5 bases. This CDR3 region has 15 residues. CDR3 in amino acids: CASSYRWDRDHEQYF. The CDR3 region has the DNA TGTGCCAGCAGTTACCGGTGGGACAGGGACCACGAGCAGTACTTC.

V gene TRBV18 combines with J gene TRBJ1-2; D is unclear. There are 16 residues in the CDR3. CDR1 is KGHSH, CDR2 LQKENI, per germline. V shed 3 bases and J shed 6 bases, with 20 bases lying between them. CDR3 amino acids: CASSPLEINTPNGYTF. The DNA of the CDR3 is TGTGCCAGCTCACCCCTCGAAATAAATACACCGAATGGCTACACCTTC.

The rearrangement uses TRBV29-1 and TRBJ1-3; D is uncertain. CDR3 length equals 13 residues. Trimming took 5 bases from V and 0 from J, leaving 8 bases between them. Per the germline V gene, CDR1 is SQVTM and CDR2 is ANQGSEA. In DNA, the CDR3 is TGCAGCGTTCGGACTCTCTCTGGAAACACCATATATTTT. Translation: CSVRTLSGNTIYF. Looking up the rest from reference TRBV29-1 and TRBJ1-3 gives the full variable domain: SAVISQKPSRDICQRGTSLTIQCQVDSQVTMMFWYRQQPGQSLTLIATANQGSEATYESGFVIDKFPISRPNLTFSTLTVSNMSPEDSSIYLCSVRTLSGNTIYFGEGSWLTVV.

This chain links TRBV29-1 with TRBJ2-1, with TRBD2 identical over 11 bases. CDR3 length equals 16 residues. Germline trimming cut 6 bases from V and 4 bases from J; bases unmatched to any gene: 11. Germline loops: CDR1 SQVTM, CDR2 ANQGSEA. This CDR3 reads CSVETAGLAEYNEQFF. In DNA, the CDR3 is TGCAGCGTCGAAACGGCGGGACTAGCGGAATACAATGAGCAGTTCTTC.

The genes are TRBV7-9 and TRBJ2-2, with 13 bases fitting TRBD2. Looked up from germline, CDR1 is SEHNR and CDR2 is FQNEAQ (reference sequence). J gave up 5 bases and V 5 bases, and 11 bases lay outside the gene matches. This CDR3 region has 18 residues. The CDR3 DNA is TGTGCCAGCAGCCCTACTAGCGGGAGGGAGCTAAGGACCGGGGAGCTGTTTTTT. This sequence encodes CASSPTSGRELRTGELFF.

Here the CDR3 reads CASSYDRAEEQYF. The CDR3 DNA follows: TGTGCCAGCAGTTACGACAGGGCAGAGGAGCAGTACTTC. This chain connects TRBV5-8 to TRBJ2-7, with 7 bases identical to TRBD1. The CDR3 has 13 amino acids. Germline V CDR1 and CDR2: SGHTS, YDEGEE. The junction had 9 bases not matched to a gene; V was cut back by 5 bases and J by 7 bases.

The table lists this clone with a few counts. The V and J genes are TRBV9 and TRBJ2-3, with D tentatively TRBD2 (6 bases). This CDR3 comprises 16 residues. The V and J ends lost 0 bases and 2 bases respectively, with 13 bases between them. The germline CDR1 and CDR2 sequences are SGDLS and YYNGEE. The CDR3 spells CASSVEGGEFTDTQYF. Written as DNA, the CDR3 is TGTGCCAGCAGCGTAGAAGGCGGGGAGTTCACAGATACGCAGTATTTT.

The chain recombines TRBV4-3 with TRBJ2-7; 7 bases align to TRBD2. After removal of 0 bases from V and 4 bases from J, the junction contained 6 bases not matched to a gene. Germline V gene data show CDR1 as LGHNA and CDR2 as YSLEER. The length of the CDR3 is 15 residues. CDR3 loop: CASSQEARGGYEQYF. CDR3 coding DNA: TGCGCCAGCAGCCAAGAGGCACGGGGAGGGTACGAGCAGTACTTC.